This TCR beta chain was identified in a study of T cells in Graves' hyperthyroidism and ophthalmopathy. Graves' hyperthyroidism is called stable when ophthalmopathy does not progress within 18 months. The hyperthyroidism was newly diagnosed and had lasted under 2 months; the patients were aged 18 to 65. Study outcomes and limitations: Blood held most thyroid clonotypes expanded above 0.001 frequency. Ophthalmopathy, which appeared later, was predicted by the model a median approximately six months before onset.

Ten or more counts support this clonotype. Its antigen is as yet unknown. Using RNA transcripts as the source, TCR beta CDR3 regions were amplified. The HTBI primer set drove a first-round RT-PCR of the TCR CDR3. MiXCR was run by TCRdb on the multiplex PCR reads, yielding one entry per CDR3 protein. The table lists about 210,000 distinct CDR3 sequences, approximately 17% of them singletons. V lost 4 bases, J lost 5 bases, and 11 bases lay in between. The CDR3 totals 13 residues. The germline V gene has CDR1 SGHNT and CDR2 YENEEA. The V and J genes are TRBV11-3 and TRBJ2-5; no clear D gene. The sample comprised blood. The sequence was obtained from a man between 45 and 60 years old with Graves' hyperthyroidism. The CDR3 nucleotides read TGTGCCAGCAGCTACGGCGTAAGGGAGACCCAGTACTTC. Amino acids: CASSYGVRETQYF.